The sequence of this T cell receptor beta chain was determined in a study of response to subunit inactivated influenza vaccine. The CDR3 is made up of 12 amino acids. V shed 0 bases and J shed 8 bases, with 5 bases lying between them. Germline V gene sequence: CDR1 DFQATT, CDR2 SNEGSKA (reference sequence). This clonotype was recorded at least ten times. One entry per CDR3 protein, called by TCRdb with MiXCR from the RT-PCR reads. This table has 450,000 to 600,000 distinct CDR3 sequences, less than 7.5% appearing once. This rearrangement joins TRBV20-1 to TRBJ1-6; unclear D gene. Specimen: PBMCs from blood, collected about 24 months after vaccination. This clonotype originated in a man aged 45-69 years who received an inactivated influenza vaccine. DNA for the CDR3: TGCAGTGCTAGAGATCAGGATTCACCCCTCCACTTT. This translates into CSARDQDSPLHF.